A single sample gave rise to the 10 T cell receptor beta chains below, sequenced in a study of CD8 T cells in ankylosing spondylitis. Study-level findings and limits: There was a TCR beta motif, made of several highly homologous variants, that appeared characteristic of ankylosing spondylitis blood.

These TCRs are of unknown antigen specificity. TCRdb ran MiXCR on the 5' RACE reads and lists one entry per CDR3 protein. Altogether roughly 700,000 distinct CDR3 sequences are present, around 20% being singletons, with the ten largest covering under 20%. Sequences were obtained from blood, either unsorted or a sorted T cell fraction (not recorded which). The origin of the receptors is a male donor with ankylosing spondylitis.

The rearrangement uses TRBV6-6 and TRBJ1-1; TRBD1 agrees at 7 bases. Unmatched junction bases numbered 9, after V lost 6 bases and J lost 8 bases. The CDR3 totals 13 residues. Germline CDR1 and CDR2: MNHNY and SVGAGI (reference sequence). The CDR3 bases are TGTGCCAGCAGGCAGACAGGGCCTCTGGAAGCTTTCTTT. This sequence encodes CASRQTGPLEAFF.

The sample holds many counts of this clonotype. The chain combines TRBV3-1 with TRBJ1-2, with no clear D. V lost 4 bases, J lost 8 bases, and 20 bases lay in between. The germline V gene has CDR1 LGHDT and CDR2 YNNKEL (reference sequence). The CDR3 length is 15 residues. The DNA of the CDR3 is TGTGCCAGCAGCCTCGGAACGGCAGCGGTTGACGGCTACACCTTC. Its protein is CASSLGTAAVDGYTF.

At least ten counts were recorded for this clonotype. The rearrangement joins TRBV20-1 to TRBJ1-1; the D gene is possibly TRBD1 (5 bases). The CDR3 contains 14 residues. The V gene's germline CDR1 is DFQATT and CDR2 SNEGSKA (reference sequence). V dropped 5 bases and J dropped 5 bases, with 18 bases sitting between them. CDR3 DNA sequence: TGCAGTGCTCGGATAGCACAGGCTGGGACTGAAGCTTTCTTT. This codes for CSARIAQAGTEAFF.

This clonotype was seen more than once but under ten times. V usage is TRBV10-3 and J usage is TRBJ2-6, with 9 bases fitting TRBD1. Germline V gene data show CDR1 as ENHRY and CDR2 as SYGVKD. The CDR3 length is 18 residues. Trimming at V came to 4 bases and at J to 0 bases, leaving 7 bases not matched to a gene. The CDR3 region has the DNA TGTGCCATCAGTGCTCCGGGACAGGGCAGCTCTGGGGCCAACGTCCTGACTTTC. The encoded protein is CAISAPGQGSSGANVLTF.

This rearrangement joins TRBV20-1 to TRBJ2-1; 8 bases are shared with TRBD2. V shed 2 bases, J shed 0 bases, and the junction held 15 bases outside the gene matches. The CDR3 totals 19 residues. Germline V gene sequence: CDR1 DFQATT, CDR2 SNEGSKA (reference sequence). The CDR3 DNA reads as TGCAGTGCTAGACCCATCGGGGCGGGGGGACGGAGCTCCTACAATGAGCAGTTCTTC. It encodes CSARPIGAGGRSSYNEQFF.

This chain uses TRBV7-8 with TRBJ1-5, with a tentative D call TRBD1 (6 bases). V lost 7 bases, J lost 2 bases, and 15 bases lay in between. The CDR3 length is 15 residues. Germline CDR1 reads SGHVS; CDR2 reads FQNEAQ. This chain's CDR3 is CASIPWGGRNQPQHF. The CDR3 nucleotides are TGTGCCAGCATCCCCTGGGGGGGGCGCAATCAGCCCCAGCATTTT.

V is TRBV3-1 and J is TRBJ1-1; D unresolved. The V gene's germline CDR1 is LGHDT and CDR2 YNNKEL (reference sequence). CDR3 length equals 15 residues. V lost 5 bases, J lost 0 bases, and 13 bases lay in between. CDR3 sequence: CASSERETMNTEAFF. The CDR3 nucleotides read TGTGCCAGCAGCGAGAGGGAAACAATGAACACTGAAGCTTTCTTT.

The CDR3 region is CASSQDEGFGYGYTF. The CDR3 region has the DNA TGCGCCAGCAGCCAAGATGAAGGGTTTGGCTATGGCTACACCTTC. The chain carries TRBV4-1 and TRBJ1-2; D unresolved. Germline CDR1 reads MGHRA; CDR2 reads YSYEKL. This CDR3 has 15 residues. Trimming pared 0 bases from V and 4 bases from J, leaving 12 bases between.

The chain carries TRBV9 and TRBJ2-3; 7 bases line up with TRBD1. V was clipped by 4 bases and J by 5 bases; unmatched bases: 7. CDR3 length: 14 amino acids. Germline values: CDR1 SGDLS, CDR2 YYNGEE. The CDR3 here is CASSTPGGKDTQYF. The CDR3 bases are TGTGCCAGCAGCACCCCAGGGGGTAAAGATACGCAGTATTTT.

In this sample, this clonotype turned up a few times. This chain connects TRBV12-3 or TRBV12-4 to TRBJ1-5; D perhaps matches TRBD1 (5 bases). The CDR3 consists of 14 residues. The V and J ends lost 2 bases and 6 bases respectively, with 11 bases between them. In DNA, the CDR3 is TGTGCCAGCAGTTTAAGGGCCCAGGGTCAGCCCCAGCATTTT. Encoded protein: CASSLRAQGQPQHF.